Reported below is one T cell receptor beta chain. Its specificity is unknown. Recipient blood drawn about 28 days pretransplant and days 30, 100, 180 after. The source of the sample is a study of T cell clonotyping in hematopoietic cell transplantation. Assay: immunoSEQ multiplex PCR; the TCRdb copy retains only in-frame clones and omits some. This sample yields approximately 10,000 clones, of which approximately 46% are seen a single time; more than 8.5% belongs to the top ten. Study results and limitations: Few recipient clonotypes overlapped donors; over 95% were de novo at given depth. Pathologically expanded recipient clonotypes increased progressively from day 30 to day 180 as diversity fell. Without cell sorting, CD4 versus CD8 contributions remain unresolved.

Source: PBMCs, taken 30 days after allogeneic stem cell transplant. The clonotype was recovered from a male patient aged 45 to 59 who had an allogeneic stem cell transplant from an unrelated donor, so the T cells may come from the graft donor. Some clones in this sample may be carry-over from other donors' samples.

The CDR3 bases are TGTGCCAGTAGCCGGACTAGCGGGGAGGATACGCAGTATTTT. It specifies CASSRTSGEDTQYF. This chain connects TRBV19 to TRBJ2-3; 12 bases line up with TRBD2. V shed 6 bases, J shed 6 bases, and the junction held 4 bases outside the gene matches. The germline V gene has CDR1 LNHDA and CDR2 SQIVND (reference sequence). The CDR3 is made up of 14 amino acids.